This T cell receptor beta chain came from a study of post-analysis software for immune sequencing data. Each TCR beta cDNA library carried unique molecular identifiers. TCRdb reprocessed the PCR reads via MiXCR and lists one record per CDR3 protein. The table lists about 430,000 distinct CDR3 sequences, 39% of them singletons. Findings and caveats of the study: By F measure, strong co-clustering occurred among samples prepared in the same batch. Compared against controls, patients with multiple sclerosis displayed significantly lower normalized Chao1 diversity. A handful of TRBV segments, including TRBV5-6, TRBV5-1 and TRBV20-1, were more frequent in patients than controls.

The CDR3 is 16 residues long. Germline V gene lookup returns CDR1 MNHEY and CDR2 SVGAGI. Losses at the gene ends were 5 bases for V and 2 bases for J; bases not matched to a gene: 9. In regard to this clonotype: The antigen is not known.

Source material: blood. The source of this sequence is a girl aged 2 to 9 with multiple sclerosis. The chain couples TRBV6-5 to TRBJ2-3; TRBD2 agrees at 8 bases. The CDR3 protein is CASSTGGASVTDTQYF. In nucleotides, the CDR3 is TGTGCCAGCAGTACCGGGGGGGCTAGCGTCACAGATACGCAGTATTTT.